The T cell receptor beta chain described here comes from a study of monozygotic twins with inflammatory bowel disease. TCRdb reprocessed the 5' RACE reads, keeping one entry per CDR3 protein, no DNA. This sample's table reports 200,000 to 250,000 distinct CDR3 sequences. Material: blood. The source of this sequence is a human donor with ulcerative colitis or Crohn's disease, or a healthy co-twin of an affected twin (not recorded which).

The CDR3 spells CASSFSTSGGNNEQFF. The chain uses TRBV27 and TRBJ2-1; TCRdb reports TRBD2, a call that lacks DNA to check it against. This CDR3 spans 16 amino acids. The germline CDR1 and CDR2 sequences are MNHEY and SMNVEV (reference sequence).